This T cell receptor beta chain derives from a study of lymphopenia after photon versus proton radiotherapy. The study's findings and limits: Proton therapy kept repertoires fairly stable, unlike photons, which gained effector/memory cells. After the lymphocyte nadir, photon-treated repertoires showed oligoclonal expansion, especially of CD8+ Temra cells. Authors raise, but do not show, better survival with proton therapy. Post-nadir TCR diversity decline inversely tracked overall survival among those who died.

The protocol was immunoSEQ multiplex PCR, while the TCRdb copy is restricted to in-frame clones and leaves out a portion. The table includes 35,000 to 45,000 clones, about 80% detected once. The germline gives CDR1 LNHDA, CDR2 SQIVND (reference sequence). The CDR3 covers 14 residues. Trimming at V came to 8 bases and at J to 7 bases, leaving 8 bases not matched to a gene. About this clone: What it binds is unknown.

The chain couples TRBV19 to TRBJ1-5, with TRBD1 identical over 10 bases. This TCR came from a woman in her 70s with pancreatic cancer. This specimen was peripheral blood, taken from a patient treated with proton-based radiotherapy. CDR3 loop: CASGDRGRGQPQHF. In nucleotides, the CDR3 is TGTGCCAGTGGCGACAGGGGGCGCGGACAGCCCCAGCATTTT.